This entry features one TCR beta chain sequence. Its antigen is unknown. One base away there is no much larger clone; base qualities are not given. The donors were healthy, HIV-negative adults who had no recently reported acute infections or vaccinations. All donors were Caucasian adults living in Nashville, Tennessee, USA. CD4+ T cells were enriched through magnetic negative selection, after which naive cells were positively selected on CD45RA and the remaining negative fraction served as the memory subset. Blood was obtained by leukapheresis, after which PBMCs were separated by Ficoll-Histopaque density gradient centrifugation and cryopreserved in liquid nitrogen vapor phase. Purity and quantity of every magnetically sorted T cell population were checked by analytical flow cytometry. Each sorted fraction had its genomic DNA isolated and then quantified by UV absorbance on a Nanodrop 2000c. The data were taken from a study of shared clonotypes between healthy human individuals (dated by TCRdb to the early 2020s). Looking at the study overall: The cohort comprised two women and a few men aged 18 to 49 years. For each donor, CD4 naive and CD4 memory were each run on three plates, CD8 naive on two plates, and CD8 memory on one plate. To estimate repertoire size and how much clonotypes are shared between individuals, the study performed deep sequencing of blood TCR repertoires from five healthy adults. To increase sequencing depth and limit assay-specific biases, different laboratories used diverse techniques to prepare libraries and sequence TCR repertoires. Between about 0.8 and 9 billion PBMCs per donor were obtained by leukapheresis. The paper as a whole reports these results and caveats: Sampling was restricted to blood, and TCR repertoires in tissue are likely to differ from TCR repertoires in blood. The small number of donors limited the genetic and exposure-history diversity represented. Based on pairwise subsampling, the degree of clonotype sharing among donors was expected to be affected by sequencing depth. Larger estimated clonotype richness was generally found for naive subsets than for memory subsets. Higher generation probabilities were observed for clonotypes shared by all four sorted-subset donors than for non-shared clonotypes. Roughly 5.2% of naive CD4, 3.5% of naive CD8, about 2.5% of memory CD4, and over 0.35% of memory CD8 clonotypes were shared across a few donors. Even with the large sequencing depth, rarefaction of the sorted-subset datasets indicated that sequencing was incomplete.

V is clipped by 5 bases and J by 3 bases, and the sequence between their germline boundaries is 12 bases long. From the germline V gene (reference sequence), CDR1 is MNHEY and CDR2 is SMNVEV. CDR3 length: 14 amino acids, cysteine to phenylalanine. CDR3 DNA only is kept here, 42 bases in frame from base 1. Using the deep immunoSEQ assay, multiplex PCR amplified TCR CDR3 regions from genomic DNA. For each cell subset, the extracted genomic DNA was distributed evenly across all wells of several immunoSEQ 96-well plates, and each plate served as one replicate. For sorted subsets, around 200 ng genomic DNA, equal to about 30,000 T cell genomes, was loaded into each replicate PCR. The purified libraries were quantified using a Qubit 3.0 fluorometer, sized with a Bioanalyzer 2100, and then quantified again using the KAPA Library Quantification kit. Every immunoSEQ 96-well plate was sequenced on a separate single-read 150-cycle Illumina NextSeq 550 flow cell. Concerning the study's data processing: Because only junctional sequences without quality scores were contained in the immunoSEQ output, filtering matching that applied to full-length reads could not be performed. To assign V/J genes and CDR3, sequences were annotated using PyIR, a Python wrapper for IgBLAST v1.9, with IMGT germline references. Reads were filtered out if the reads had weak V/J assignments (E-value above 1e-6), no CDR3, stop codons, out-of-frame junctions, or ambiguous translated residues. V3J clonotypes were defined by identical inferred V gene, J gene, and CDR3 amino acid sequence. The percentage overlap between two repertoires was calculated by dividing the number of shared unique clonotypes by the size of the smaller repertoire. RTK rarefaction, the Chao1 estimator, and Recon v2.1 estimates of unobserved clonotypes were used to assess repertoire richness. Generation probabilities were computed with OLGA for all TCRbeta clonotypes obtained by the gDNA method from a few donors. What TCRdb holds here is the immuneACCESS table cut down to in-frame rearrangements. Part of the clones is not present; checked against another copy, under half of the missing clones reflect an unresolved V gene, and the others are unexplained. V and J calls and clone size follow that table, whereas D and trimming were derived from the DNA. In this sample the table shows fewer than 2.5 million clones, approximately 93% of which occur a single time. The top ten hold 0.36% of the sample.

The origin of this receptor is a man younger than 35 in good health. Some clones in this sample may be carry-over from other donors' samples. Here the chain combines TRBV27 and TRBJ2-3; the D gene is possibly TRBD1, with 7 bases matching. Specimen: naive CD4+ T cells from PBMCs. In the paper's terms, the cell subset or site label means: CD45RA+ positively selected. At the DNA level, the sequence is TGTGCCAGCAGTCCAGGGGGGCGGACAGATACGCAGTATTTT. Its coded protein is CASSPGGRTDTQYF.